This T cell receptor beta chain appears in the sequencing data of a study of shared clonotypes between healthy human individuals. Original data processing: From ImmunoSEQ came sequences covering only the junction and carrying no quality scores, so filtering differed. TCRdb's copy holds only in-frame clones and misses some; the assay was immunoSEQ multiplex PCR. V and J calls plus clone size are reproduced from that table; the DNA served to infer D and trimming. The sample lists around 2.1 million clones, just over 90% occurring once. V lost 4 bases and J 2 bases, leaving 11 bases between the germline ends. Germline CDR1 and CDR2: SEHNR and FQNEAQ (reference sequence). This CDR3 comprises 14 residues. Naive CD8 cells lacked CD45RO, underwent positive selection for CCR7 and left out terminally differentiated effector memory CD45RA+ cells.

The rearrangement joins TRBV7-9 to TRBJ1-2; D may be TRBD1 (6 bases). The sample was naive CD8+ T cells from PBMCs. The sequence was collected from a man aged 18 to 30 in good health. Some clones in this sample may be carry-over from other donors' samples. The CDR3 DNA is TGTGCCAGCAGCTCTACAGGGCTAAACTATGGCTACACCTTC. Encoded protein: CASSSTGLNYGYTF.